A single sample gave rise to the 9 T cell receptor beta chains below, sequenced in a study of tumor-infiltrating lymphocytes in primary liver carcinoma. They got blood RNA out of unsorted whole blood and also pulled out germline DNA. Total RNA (around 500 ng) served as template for TCR beta cDNA synthesis primed by a constant-region primer. Amplification in three nested multiplex PCR rounds with slightly modified ARM-PCR gave rise to TCR beta libraries. In the first two PCR rounds, TRBV1-TRBV30 forward primers were paired with a C-beta reverse primer, and each round lasted roughly 10 cycles. Using its own MiXCR run on the multiplex PCR reads, TCRdb lists one record per CDR3 protein. The table shows some 200,000 distinct CDR3 sequences, with 65% occurring only once. The sequenced material came from peripheral blood. These receptors all stem from a woman in her sixties with primary liver carcinoma and hepatitis B virus infection.

There are many counts of this clonotype. The chain recombines TRBV11-2 with TRBJ2-1, with 8 bases lining up with TRBD2. J gave up 1 base and V 1 base, and 0 bases lay outside the gene matches. This CDR3 is 15 amino acids long. CDR1 and CDR2 (germline): SGHAT, FQNNGV. This chain's CDR3 is CASSLVAGSYNEQFF. CDR3 coding DNA: TGTGCCAGCAGCTTAGTAGCGGGATCCTACAATGAGCAGTTCTTC.

This clonotype came up a few times. The chain employs TRBV10-3 and TRBJ1-1; D might be TRBD1 (6 bases). Deletions cut 1 base from V and 7 bases from J, with 13 bases between. Germline assignment: CDR1 ENHRY and CDR2 SYGVKD. The CDR3 has 14 amino acids. The DNA of the CDR3 is TGTGCCATCAGTGAGTTGACGGGGGGCGGTGAAGCTTTCTTT. Translated: CAISELTGGGEAFF.

About this clonotype itself: A single base separates this from a much larger clone, so it may be a read error. This chain connects TRBV5-4 to TRBJ1-1, with 7 bases that match TRBD1. CDR1 and CDR2 (germline): SGHNT, YYREEE (reference sequence). This CDR3 is built from 16 residues. The CDR3 loop reads CARSLSQQGTNTEAFF. The CDR3 coding sequence is TGTGCCCGCAGCTTAAGCCAACAGGGGACGAACACTGAAGCTTTCTTT.

About this clonotype itself: A much bigger clone sits one base away, suggesting this may be a read error. CDR3 in DNA: TGTGCCAGCTGCCAAGTTGGCTCCTACAATGAGCAGTTCTTC. It translates to CASCQVGSYNEQFF. This chain connects TRBV4-2 to TRBJ2-1, with D unresolved. The CDR3 length is 14 residues. From germline, CDR1 is LGHNA and CDR2 YNFKEQ.

At least ten counts were recorded for this clonotype. The rearrangement joins TRBV28 to TRBJ1-2, with D maybe TRBD1 (6 bases). This CDR3 has 13 residues. Germline assignment: CDR1 MDHEN and CDR2 SYDVKM. The V end lost 6 bases, the J end lost 2 bases, and 10 bases lay between the germline ends. The CDR3 protein is CASSPGQNYGYTF. CDR3 in DNA: TGTGCCAGCAGCCCGGGACAAAACTATGGCTACACCTTC.

This clonotype was seen a single time. This may be a read error, as it is one base from a much larger clone. J is TRBJ2-2 and V is TRBV6-6, with D possibly being TRBD1 or TRBD2 (5 bases each). Germline CDR1 reads MNHNY; CDR2 reads SVGAGI (reference sequence). CDR3 length equals 16 residues. The CDR3 coding sequence is TGTGCCAGCAGTTACGGGGGAGAGGGGAACGCCGGGGAGCTGTTTTTT. Its translation is CASSYGGEGNAGELFF.

The chain uses TRBV11-2 and TRBJ2-3; perhaps TRBD2 as D (5 bases). CDR3 size: 14 residues. V lost 9 bases to trimming and J lost 6 bases, with 19 bases between them. From germline, CDR1 is SGHAT and CDR2 FQNNGV. The CDR3 DNA reads as TGTGCCAGTAGGCTATCACGGGGAGCTGATACGCAGTATTTT. It yields the protein CASRLSRGADTQYF.

This clonotype has more than one count but fewer than ten. In DNA, the CDR3 is TGCGCCAGCAGCTTGGGCGGGAGGGCCCACGGGGAGCTGTTTTTT. Its translation: CASSLGGRAHGELFF. V is TRBV5-1 and J is TRBJ2-2, with 9 bases matching TRBD2. Trimming took 0 bases from V and 7 from J; bases not matched to a gene: 4. The germline V gene encodes CDR1 SGHRS and CDR2 YFSETQ. The CDR3 extends over 15 amino acids.

This rearrangement joins TRBV6-2 or TRBV6-3 to TRBJ2-5, with D hard to call. The CDR3 contains 16 residues. From germline, CDR1 is MNHEY and CDR2 SVGEGT. Trimming removed 5 bases at V and 5 bases at J, with 21 bases between. The CDR3 spells CASSPLWSDGVETQYF. DNA of the CDR3: TGTGCCAGCAGTCCGCTGTGGTCCGATGGTGTGGAGACCCAGTACTTC.